This paragraph covers one T cell receptor (beta chain) sequence. Its specificity is unknown. Unstimulated Tregs (CD4+CD25+CD127-) and CD4+CD25- non-Tregs were sorted from PBMCs. The data originate from a study of Tregs in tolerant kidney transplant recipients. The CDR3 contains 17 residues. V was pared by 0 bases and J by 1 base, with 6 bases of the junction left unmatched. Per germline, CDR1 MGHRA and CDR2 YSYEKL. TCRdb keeps only in-frame clones here, not all; method: immunoSEQ multiplex PCR. The table has about 120,000 clones, almost 95% seen once; the top ten hold more than 0.45%. General study results and limits: Findings come from small patient numbers and require larger validation.

The rearrangement uses TRBV4-1 and TRBJ2-4, with 7 bases matching TRBD2. The source material was CD4+ T cells from blood. The receptor was derived from a human donor in good health. CDR3 sequence (DNA): TGCGCCAGCAGCCAAGAACCCCTGGGGGGGGCCAAAAACATTCAGTACTTC. This encodes CASSQEPLGGAKNIQYF.